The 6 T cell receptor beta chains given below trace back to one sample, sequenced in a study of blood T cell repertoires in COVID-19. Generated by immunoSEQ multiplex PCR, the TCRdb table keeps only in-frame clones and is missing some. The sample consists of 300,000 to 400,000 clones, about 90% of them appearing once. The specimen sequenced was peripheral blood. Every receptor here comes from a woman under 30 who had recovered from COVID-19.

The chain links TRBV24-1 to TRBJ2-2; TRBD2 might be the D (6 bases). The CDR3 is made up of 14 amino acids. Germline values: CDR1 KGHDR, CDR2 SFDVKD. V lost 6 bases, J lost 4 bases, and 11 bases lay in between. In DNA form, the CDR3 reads TGTGCCACCAGTAATAGCGGTTCCACCGGGGAGCTGTTTTTT. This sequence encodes CATSNSGSTGELFF.

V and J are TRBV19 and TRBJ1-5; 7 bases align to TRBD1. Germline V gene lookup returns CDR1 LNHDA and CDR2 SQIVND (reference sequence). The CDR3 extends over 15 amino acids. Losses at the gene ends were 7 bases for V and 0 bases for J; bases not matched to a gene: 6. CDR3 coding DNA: TGTGCCAGTACAATACAGGGGAATAGCAATCAGCCCCAGCATTTT. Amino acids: CASTIQGNSNQPQHF.

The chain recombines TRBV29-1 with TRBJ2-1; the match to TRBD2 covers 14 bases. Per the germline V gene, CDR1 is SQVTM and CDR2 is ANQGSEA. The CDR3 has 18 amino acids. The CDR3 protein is CSGGARLAGGSSYNEQFF. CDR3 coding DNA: TGCAGTGGTGGAGCGAGACTAGCGGGAGGGAGCTCCTACAATGAGCAGTTCTTC.

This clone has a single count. Here the CDR3 DNA reads TGTGCCAGCAGGGCCAATACCGCAACTAATGAAAAACTGTTTTTT. Amino acids: CASRANTATNEKLFF. The V call is TRBV6-5, the J call TRBJ1-4; D gene unclear. Trimming took 6 bases from V and 0 from J, leaving 11 bases between them. This CDR3 region has 15 residues. In germline, CDR1 is MNHEY, CDR2 SVGAGI.

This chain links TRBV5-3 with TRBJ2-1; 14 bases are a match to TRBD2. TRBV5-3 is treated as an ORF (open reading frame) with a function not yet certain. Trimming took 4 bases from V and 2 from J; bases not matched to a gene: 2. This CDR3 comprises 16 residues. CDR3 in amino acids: CARSRGLAGAYNEQFF. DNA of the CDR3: TGTGCCAGAAGCAGGGGACTAGCGGGAGCCTACAATGAGCAGTTCTTC.

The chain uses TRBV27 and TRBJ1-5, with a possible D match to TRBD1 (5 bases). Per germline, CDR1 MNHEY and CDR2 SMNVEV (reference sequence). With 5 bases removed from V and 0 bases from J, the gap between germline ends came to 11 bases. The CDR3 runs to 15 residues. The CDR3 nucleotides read TGTGCCAGCAGTCCGGGGGACGGTAGCAATCAGCCCCAGCATTTT. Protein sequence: CASSPGDGSNQPQHF.